This entry lists 28 T cell receptor beta chains sequenced from one sample in a study of blood T cell repertoires in COVID-19. The protocol was immunoSEQ multiplex PCR, while the TCRdb copy is restricted to in-frame clones and leaves out a portion. The sample records some 200,000 clones, more than 75% being singletons. Sequenced sample: peripheral blood. The receptors here all came from a man aged 70 or older with acute or convalescent COVID-19.

The genes are TRBV6-1 and TRBJ1-5; D is perhaps TRBD1 (5 bases). Per the germline V gene, CDR1 is MNHNS and CDR2 is SASEGT. The CDR3 totals 16 residues. Trimming removed 2 bases at V and 1 base at J, with 12 bases between. In DNA, the CDR3 is TGTGCCAGCAGTGAACGGCAGGGATTAAGCAATCAGCCCCAGCATTTT. Translation: CASSERQGLSNQPQHF.

This clone has a single count. V is TRBV27 and J is TRBJ1-6; perhaps TRBD1 as D (6 bases). Germline CDR1 reads MNHEY; CDR2 reads SMNVEV (reference sequence). CDR3 size: 12 residues. V gave up 6 bases and J gave up 11 bases, with 11 bases separating them. In DNA form, the CDR3 reads TGTGCCAGCAGGGTGGGGGCGGCACCCCTCCACTTT. Its translation is CASRVGAAPLHF.

V usage is TRBV19 and J usage is TRBJ2-7; D might be TRBD2 (7 bases). V was shortened by 6 bases and J by 5 bases, with 14 bases between the two germline ends. The CDR3 has 13 amino acids. Germline CDR1 reads LNHDA; CDR2 reads SQIVND (reference sequence). CDR3 in DNA: TGTGCCAGTAGCCAGCGGGACAACCACGAGCAGTACTTC. This codes for CASSQRDNHEQYF.

V gene TRBV15 combines with J gene TRBJ2-2; the D gene is possibly TRBD1 (6 bases). This CDR3 contains 15 residues. Germline V gives CDR1 LNHNV, CDR2 YYDKDF (reference sequence). Trimming left V 2 bases short and J 3 bases short, with 10 bases between. CDR3 sequence reads: CATSRTRTDTGELFF. CDR3 coding DNA: TGTGCCACCAGCAGAACCCGGACAGACACCGGGGAGCTGTTTTTT.

This rearrangement joins TRBV28 to TRBJ1-2, with unresolved D. Germline V gene lookup returns CDR1 MDHEN and CDR2 SYDVKM. The length of the CDR3 is 12 residues. V was cut by 5 bases and J by 5 bases, with 9 bases left in between. The CDR3 region is CASSTRLYGYTF. The CDR3 DNA sequence: TGTGCCAGCAGTACCCGACTGTATGGCTACACCTTC.

The V call is TRBV2, the J call TRBJ1-6; 9 bases agree with TRBD1. The CDR3 length is 16 residues. The germline CDR1 and CDR2 sequences are SNHLY and FYNNEI. The V segment lost 6 bases and the J segment 10 bases; nucleotides outside the gene matches: 13. This CDR3 is CASSATRGQGVSPLHF. The DNA for the CDR3 is TGTGCCAGCAGCGCCACCCGGGGACAGGGTGTCTCACCCCTCCACTTT.

This chain joins TRBV10-3 and TRBJ2-4; a weak D match, TRBD2 (6 bases). This CDR3 has 12 amino acids. Germline CDR1 ENHRY, CDR2 SYGVKD. V shed 3 bases and J shed 8 bases, with 8 bases lying between them. CDR3 DNA sequence: TGTGCCATCAGTGAATGGGGGGACATTCAGTACTTC. This translates into CAISEWGDIQYF.

The chain links TRBV19 to TRBJ1-5; D ambiguous. The CDR3 is 16 residues long. Germline CDR1 and CDR2: LNHDA and SQIVND (reference sequence). The germline V and J ends were trimmed by 10 bases and 0 bases, with 19 bases remaining between them. In DNA, the CDR3 is TGTGCCACCTCCTCGTGGGAGATTACTAGCAATCAGCCCCAGCATTTT. Protein: CATSSWEITSNQPQHF.

The chain recombines TRBV5-4 with TRBJ1-2, with D possibly TRBD1 on 5 matching bases. The CDR3 runs 12 residues. The germline V gene encodes CDR1 SGHNT and CDR2 YYREEE (reference sequence). Trimming pared 2 bases from V and 8 bases from J, leaving 10 bases between. DNA for the CDR3: TGTGCCAGCAGCTTTAGCCAGGGAGGCTACACCTTC. Its translation: CASSFSQGGYTF.

The V call is TRBV5-5, the J call TRBJ1-2; a weak D match, TRBD1 (6 bases). Germline V lookup: CDR1 SGHKS, CDR2 YYEKEE (reference sequence). This CDR3 has 15 amino acids. V gave up 0 bases and J gave up 0 bases, with 9 bases separating them. This CDR3 reads CASSLAAGANYGYTF. The CDR3 bases are TGTGCCAGCAGCTTGGCGGCAGGGGCTAACTATGGCTACACCTTC.

This chain joins TRBV4-1 and TRBJ2-7; 10 bases are a match to TRBD2. J gave up 0 bases and V 1 base, and 6 bases lay outside the gene matches. The CDR3 is 17 amino acids. Germline-derived CDR1 and CDR2 are MGHRA and YSYEKL. The CDR3 coding sequence is TGCGCCAGCAGCCAAGCTGCCCTAGCGGGAGTCTCCTACGAGCAGTACTTC. Amino acid sequence: CASSQAALAGVSYEQYF.

V and J are TRBV24-1 and TRBJ1-5; D may be TRBD1 (5 bases). CDR3 length: 14 residues. V was cut by 7 bases and J by 3 bases, with 12 bases left in between. The germline CDR1 and CDR2 sequences are KGHDR and SFDVKD. CDR3 in amino acids: CATSRAGTNQPQHF. CDR3 nucleotides: TGTGCCACCAGCAGGGCAGGCACCAATCAGCCCCAGCATTTT.

The V gene is TRBV2, the J gene TRBJ1-2; maybe TRBD1 (5 bases). The CDR3 runs to 13 residues. V gave up 6 bases and J gave up 3 bases, with 11 bases separating them. CDR1 is SNHLY and CDR2 is FYNNEI in the germline V gene. The CDR3 bases are TGTGCCAGCAGATCCCCGGGGGACTATGGCTACACCTTC. This gives the protein CASRSPGDYGYTF.

This sequence joins TRBV7-9 and TRBJ2-3; D perhaps matches TRBD2 (6 bases). From germline, CDR1 is SEHNR and CDR2 FQNEAQ (reference sequence). Trimming removed 5 bases from V and 3 bases from J, with 18 bases in between. The length of the CDR3 is 16 residues. This CDR3 reads CASSGWREVGTDTQYF. CDR3 nucleotide sequence: TGTGCCAGCAGCGGGTGGAGGGAGGTTGGAACAGATACGCAGTATTTT.

The chain links TRBV27 to TRBJ2-5; a weak D match, TRBD1 (5 bases). CDR3 length equals 14 residues. V lost 4 bases and J 1 base, leaving 10 bases between the germline ends. Germline loops: CDR1 MNHEY, CDR2 SMNVEV (reference sequence). CDR3: CASSSRQPQETQYF. The CDR3 nucleotides are TGTGCCAGCAGTTCACGACAGCCCCAAGAGACCCAGTACTTC.

The V call is TRBV7-9, the J call TRBJ2-5, with D possibly being TRBD1 (6 bases). The CDR3 runs 14 residues. Trimming shortened V by 3 bases and J by 4 bases, and 12 bases separated the two germline ends. The germline CDR1 and CDR2 sequences are SEHNR and FQNEAQ (reference sequence). The CDR3 sequence: CASSFRQEVETQYF. For the CDR3, the DNA is TGTGCCAGCAGCTTCCGACAGGAGGTAGAGACCCAGTACTTC.

The chain joins TRBV3-1 (or the pseudogene TRBV3-2) to TRBJ2-5; tentative D call: TRBD2 (6 bases). CDR1 is LGHDT, CDR2 YNNKEL, per germline (reference sequence). Trimming removed 4 bases at V and 4 bases at J, with 16 bases between. The CDR3 has 15 amino acids. The CDR3 is CASSLPGTLGETQYF. DNA of the CDR3: TGTGCCAGCAGCCTGCCGGGGACTCTTGGAGAGACCCAGTACTTC.

This rearrangement joins TRBV24-1 to TRBJ2-1; 7 bases match TRBD2. J gave up 10 bases and V 1 base, and 12 bases lay outside the gene matches. This CDR3 region has 16 residues. Germline CDR1 and CDR2: KGHDR and SFDVKD. The CDR3 region is CATSDFRAGSLGEQFF. The CDR3, as DNA: TGTGCCACCAGTGATTTTCGAGCGGGAAGCCTAGGGGAGCAGTTCTTC.

The J gene is TRBJ1-6, the V gene TRBV2; 9 bases align to TRBD1. The CDR3 length is 15 residues. Germline CDR1 SNHLY, CDR2 FYNNEI. V shed 5 bases, J shed 7 bases, and the junction held 6 bases outside the gene matches. Here the CDR3 DNA reads TGTGCCAGCAGTTTACAGGGGGCCGTAAATTCACCCCTCCACTTT. This translates into CASSLQGAVNSPLHF.

This clone was seen only once. The chain links TRBV12-3 or TRBV12-4 to TRBJ2-3; 11 nucleotides match TRBD2. V gave up 8 bases and J gave up 9 bases; unmatched junction bases: 7. The CDR3 is 13 amino acids. Here the CDR3 DNA reads TGTGCCAGCCGGCCTAGCGGGGGGCCGACGCAGTATTTT. Translating gives CASRPSGGPTQYF.

The chain combines TRBV10-1 with TRBJ1-2; possibly TRBD1 for D (5 bases). The germline V gene encodes CDR1 WNHNN and CDR2 SYGVQD (reference sequence). V was cut by 9 bases and J by 0 bases, with 8 bases left in between. CDR3 length: 12 residues. The CDR3 sequence: CARPTANYGYTF. Written as DNA, the CDR3 is TGCGCCAGGCCGACAGCTAACTATGGCTACACCTTC.

The V gene is TRBV5-1, the J gene TRBJ1-1; 7 bases match TRBD1. The trim removed 3 bases at V and 3 bases at J, leaving 2 bases unmatched. Per the germline V gene, CDR1 is SGHRS and CDR2 is YFSETQ. The CDR3 sequence is 13 residues long. The CDR3 sequence is CASSSQGDTEAFF. In DNA, the CDR3 is TGCGCCAGCAGCTCTCAGGGGGACACTGAAGCTTTCTTT.

V usage is TRBV12-3 or TRBV12-4 and J usage is TRBJ1-1; a weak D match, TRBD1 (5 bases). This CDR3 contains 13 residues. Trimming shortened V by 5 bases and J by 6 bases, and 13 bases separated the two germline ends. CDR3 bases: TGTGCCAGCAGTAAAAGGACACTCCCTGAAGCTTTCTTT. As protein: CASSKRTLPEAFF.

The chain recombines TRBV5-1 with TRBJ1-2, with D possibly being TRBD1 (5 bases). Germline V lookup: CDR1 SGHRS, CDR2 YFSETQ. The CDR3 extends over 13 amino acids. V was clipped by 5 bases and J by 1 base, with 9 bases between them. The CDR3 loop reads CASSSGGNYGYTF. The CDR3 nucleotides are TGCGCCAGCAGTTCGGGGGGTAACTATGGCTACACCTTC.

The chain links TRBV15 to TRBJ2-2, with D tentatively TRBD1 (6 bases). The germline gives CDR1 LNHNV, CDR2 YYDKDF (reference sequence). This CDR3 is built from 14 residues. Trimming removed 3 bases at V and 4 bases at J, with 9 bases between. The CDR3 loop is CATSRGAGTGELFF. CDR3 nucleotide sequence: TGTGCCACCAGCAGGGGGGCCGGCACCGGGGAGCTGTTTTTT.

This clone occurred once. This chain links TRBV30 with TRBJ2-3; D might be TRBD1 (6 bases). The CDR3 totals 13 residues. Germline assignment: CDR1 GTSNPN and CDR2 SVGIG (reference sequence). V was cut by 5 bases and J by 3 bases, with 12 bases left in between. For the CDR3, the DNA is TGTGCCTGGGACAGGTCCCTTACAGATACGCAGTATTTT. Translation gives CAWDRSLTDTQYF.

The V gene is TRBV6-5, the J gene TRBJ1-1; D unresolved. CDR1 and CDR2 from the germline V gene are MNHEY and SVGAGI. The CDR3 length is 11 residues. Deletions cut 5 bases from V and 6 bases from J, with 7 bases between. For the CDR3, the DNA is TGTGCCAGCAGTCGAGGGTCTGAAGCTTTCTTT. Residues: CASSRGSEAFF.

The chain couples TRBV28 to TRBJ1-6, with D tentatively TRBD1 (6 bases). Per germline, CDR1 MDHEN and CDR2 SYDVKM. The CDR3 length is 14 residues. V lost 7 bases, J lost 3 bases, and 10 bases lay in between. CDR3 DNA sequence: TGTGCCAGCAATCCAGGGGACTATAATTCACCCCTCCACTTT. It yields the protein CASNPGDYNSPLHF.